Listed below are T cell receptor beta chains from one sample, sequenced in a study of shared clonotypes between healthy human individuals. Assay: immunoSEQ multiplex PCR; the TCRdb copy retains only in-frame clones and omits some. The table records roughly 2,000,000 clones, approximately 94% of them present only once. Input material: naive CD8+ T cells sorted from blood. These receptors all come from a man younger than 35 in good health. Both conserved end residues are part of each CDR3. The D gene is left open where the match is weak. Clone size appears in some rows only: once, few, many, or a class for an expanded clone.

>-|-|14|TRBV4-1|TRBJ1-1
CASSLAPRDTEAFF
TGCGCCAGCAGCCTCGCCCCGAGGGACACTGAAGCTTTCTTT
>TRBD1|once|14|TRBV19|TRBJ2-7
CASSLTGSAYEQYF
TGTGCCAGTAGTTTGACAGGGAGTGCCTACGAGCAGTACTTC
>TRBD1|-|16|TRBV2|TRBJ2-1
CASSERTGLYGDEQFF
TGTGCCAGCAGTGAACGGACAGGGCTTTATGGGGATGAGCAGTTCTTC
>-|-|14|TRBV9|TRBJ2-1
CASSAGTFLNEQFF
TGTGCCAGCAGCGCCGGGACTTTCCTCAATGAGCAGTTCTTC
>-|-|12|TRBV9|TRBJ2-7
CASSLDGYEQYF
TGTGCCAGCAGCTTGGATGGATACGAGCAGTACTTC
>TRBD1|-|14|TRBV7-9|TRBJ1-4
CASSLGQGLEKLFF
TGTGCCAGCAGCTTGGGACAGGGACTCGAAAAACTGTTTTTT
>-|-|12|TRBV5-4|TRBJ2-7
CASSLLSVEQYF
TGTGCCAGCAGCTTGCTTTCGGTCGAGCAGTACTTC
>TRBD1|-|15|TRBV6-5|TRBJ2-2
CASRSGTGNTGELFF
TGTGCCAGCAGATCCGGGACAGGCAACACCGGGGAGCTGTTTTTT
>-|-|15|TRBV4-1|TRBJ1-5
CASSQDPLRNQPQHF
TGCGCCAGCAGCCAAGACCCCCTTCGGAATCAGCCCCAGCATTTT
>-|-|15|TRBV6-4|TRBJ1-1
CASSPTGGAGTEAFF
TGTGCCAGCAGCCCTACTGGAGGGGCGGGCACTGAAGCTTTCTTT
>TRBD2|-|16|TRBV7-2|TRBJ2-3
CASSSGTSGSTDTQYF
TGTGCCAGCAGCTCCGGGACTAGCGGAAGCACAGATACGCAGTATTTT
>-|-|16|TRBV19|TRBJ1-2
CASSIDLDFPLYGYTF
TGTGCCAGTAGTATAGATTTGGACTTCCCTTTGTATGGCTACACCTTC
>TRBD2|-|16|TRBV9|TRBJ2-1
CASSDPRGRANNEQFF
TGTGCCAGCAGCGACCCGCGCGGGAGAGCAAACAATGAGCAGTTCTTC
>-|-|12|TRBV29-1|TRBJ1-1
CSVEGGNTEAFF
TGCAGCGTTGAAGGAGGGAACACTGAAGCTTTCTTT
>TRBD2|-|14|TRBV19|TRBJ2-7
CASSIAGMGYEQYF
TGTGCCAGTAGCATAGCGGGAATGGGCTACGAGCAGTACTTC
>-|-|13|TRBV27|TRBJ1-2
CASSLSGFRSYTF
TGTGCCAGCAGTTTGTCTGGGTTTCGTAGCTACACCTTC
>-|once|14|TRBV7-2|TRBJ2-7
CASSLVTSSYEQYF
TGTGCCAGCAGCTTAGTAACAAGTTCCTACGAGCAGTACTTC